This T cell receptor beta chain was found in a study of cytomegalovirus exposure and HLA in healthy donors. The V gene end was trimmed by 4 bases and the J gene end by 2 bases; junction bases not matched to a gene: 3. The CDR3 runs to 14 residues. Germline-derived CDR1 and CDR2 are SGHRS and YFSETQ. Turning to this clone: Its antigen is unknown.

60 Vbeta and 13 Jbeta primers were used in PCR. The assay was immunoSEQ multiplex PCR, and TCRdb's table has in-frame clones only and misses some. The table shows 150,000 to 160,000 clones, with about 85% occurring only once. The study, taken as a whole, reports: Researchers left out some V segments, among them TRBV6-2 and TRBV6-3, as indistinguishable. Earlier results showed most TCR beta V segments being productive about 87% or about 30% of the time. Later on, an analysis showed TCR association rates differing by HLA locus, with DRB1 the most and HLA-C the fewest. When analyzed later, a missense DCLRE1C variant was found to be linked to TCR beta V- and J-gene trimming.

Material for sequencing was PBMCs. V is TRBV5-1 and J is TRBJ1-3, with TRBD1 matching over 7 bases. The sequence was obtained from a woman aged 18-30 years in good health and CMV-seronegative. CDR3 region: CASSPGTAGNTIYF. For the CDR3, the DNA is TGCGCCAGCAGCCCCGGGACAGCTGGAAACACCATATATTTT.